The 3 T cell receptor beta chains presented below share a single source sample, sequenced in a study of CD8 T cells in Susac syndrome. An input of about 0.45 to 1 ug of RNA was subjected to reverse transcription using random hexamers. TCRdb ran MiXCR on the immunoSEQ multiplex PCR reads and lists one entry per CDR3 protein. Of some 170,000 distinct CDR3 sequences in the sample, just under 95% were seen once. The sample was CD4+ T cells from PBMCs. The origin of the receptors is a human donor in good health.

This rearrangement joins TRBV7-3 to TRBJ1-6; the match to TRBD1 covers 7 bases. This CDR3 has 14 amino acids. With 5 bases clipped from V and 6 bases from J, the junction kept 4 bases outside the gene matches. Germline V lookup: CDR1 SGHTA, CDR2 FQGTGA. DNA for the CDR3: TGTGCCAGCAGCCTGACAGGGATTAATTCACCCCTCCACTTT. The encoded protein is CASSLTGINSPLHF.

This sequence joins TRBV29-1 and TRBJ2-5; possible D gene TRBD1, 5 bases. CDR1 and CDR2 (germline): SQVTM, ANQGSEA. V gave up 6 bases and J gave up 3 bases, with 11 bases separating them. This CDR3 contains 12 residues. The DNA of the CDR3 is TGCAGCGTAGGCGACAGAGAAGAGACCCAGTACTTC. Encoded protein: CSVGDREETQYF.

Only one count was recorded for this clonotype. The CDR3 here is CASSSYGGDYGYTF. CDR3 sequence (DNA): TGTGCCAGCAGCTCTTACGGGGGAGACTATGGCTACACCTTC. The rearrangement links TRBV7-2 to TRBJ1-2; weak D call: TRBD1 (5 bases). The CDR3 length is 14 residues. V lost 4 bases to trimming and J lost 3 bases, with 12 bases between them. CDR1 is SGHTA and CDR2 is FQGNSA in the germline V gene.